A selection of T cell receptor beta chains follows, all from one sample in a study of T cells in Graves' hyperthyroidism and ophthalmopathy. TCRdb ran MiXCR on the multiplex PCR reads and lists one entry per CDR3 protein. The table has hundreds of thousands of distinct CDR3 sequences, about 15% seen once. The sequenced material came from blood. These receptors were taken from a woman aged 25 to 39 with Graves' hyperthyroidism that later progressed to Graves' ophthalmopathy. CDR3s include the opening cysteine and the closing phenylalanine or tryptophan. The D gene is left open where the match is weak. Expanded clones get a size class; other rows say once, few or many, or leave the size out.

d_call	v_call	j_call	clone_size	cdr3_nt	cdr3_aa
TRBD2	TRBV6-2/TRBV6-3	TRBJ2-7	.	TGTGCCAGCAGTTCGCTAGCGGATCAGTACTTC	CASSSLADQYF
TRBD1	TRBV5-1	TRBJ2-1	few	TGCGCCAGCAGCTTCGATGAGGACAGGGGGGTCAATGAGCAGTTCTTC	CASSFDEDRGVNEQFF
TRBD1	TRBV12-3/TRBV12-4	TRBJ1-4	many	TGTGCCAGCCGATCATCCCAGGGGGCCGGAGCAACTAATGAAAAACTGTTTTTT	CASRSSQGAGATNEKLFF
.	TRBV5-1	TRBJ2-1	many	TGCGCCAGCAGCTTGACGGGGGCTAGCTCCTACAATGAGCAGTTCTTC	CASSLTGASSYNEQFF
TRBD2	TRBV6-2/TRBV6-3	TRBJ2-2	many	TGTGCCACCCGGACTAGCCAAGAAGAAGGGGAGCTGTTTTTT	CATRTSQEEGELFF
TRBD1	TRBV14	TRBJ2-1	many	TGTGCCAGCAGCCGAGTGCCAGGGGGCGCATACAATGAGCAGTTCTTC	CASSRVPGGAYNEQFF
.	TRBV20-1	TRBJ2-5	many	TGCAGTGCTAGAGGCCATACCCCCTGGGAGGTACAAGAGACCCAGTACTTC	CSARGHTPWEVQETQYF
TRBD1	TRBV7-9	TRBJ2-7	.	TGTGCCAGCAGCTTTAGGGGGCCCCAGAGCGAGCAGTACTTC	CASSFRGPQSEQYF
TRBD2	TRBV6-1	TRBJ2-3	many	TGTGCCAGCAGTGACGGGACTAGCGGGACGGTAGATACGCAGTATTTT	CASSDGTSGTVDTQYF
TRBD2	TRBV3-1	TRBJ2-1	.	TGTGCCAGCAGCCAAGTTCGACTAGCGGGAGGGCCTATATACAATGAGCAGTTCTTC	CASSQVRLAGGPIYNEQFF
.	TRBV6-1	TRBJ2-5	many	TGTGCCAGCAGGAATGAAGTTCCAGAGACCCAGTACTTC	CASRNEVPETQYF
.	TRBV27	TRBJ1-3	many	TGTGCCAGCAGTTCCGGTGTGAATTCCGGAAACACCATATATTTT	CASSSGVNSGNTIYF
TRBD2	TRBV14	TRBJ2-1	.	TGTGCCAGCAGATCGACTAGCGGGAGGATTTATGAGCAGTTCTTC	CASRSTSGRIYEQFF
TRBD2	TRBV28	TRBJ2-1	many	TGTGCCAGCAGTTTACGGTTGATACTAGCGAAAAGGAATGAGCAGTTCTTC	CASSLRLILAKRNEQFF
TRBD2	TRBV30	TRBJ2-3	many	TGTGCCTGGAGTGTACTTCGGGGGGATTGGGAAGATACGCAGTATTTT	CAWSVLRGDWEDTQYF
.	TRBV4-2	TRBJ2-5	many	TGTGCCAGCAGCCCACTCTTAGATGCAGCGGGTGTGGAGACCCAGTACTTC	CASSPLLDAAGVETQYF
.	TRBV2	TRBJ2-2	few	TGTGCCAGCAGTGAATACGTGAGTTCGAACACCGGGGAGCTGTTTTTT	CASSEYVSSNTGELFF
TRBD2	TRBV6-1	TRBJ2-3	.	TGTGCCAGCAGTAAACGGCGACTAGCGGGATTCACAGATACGCAGTATTTT	CASSKRRLAGFTDTQYF
.	TRBV15	TRBJ2-2	.	TGTGCCACCAGTCCGATAGGGGAAAGTGCCGGGGAGCTGTTTTTT	CATSPIGESAGELFF
TRBD1	TRBV3-1	TRBJ1-5	.	TGTGCCAGCAGCCAAGATTTGACAGGGTATCAGCCCCAGCATTTT	CASSQDLTGYQPQHF
.	TRBV6-1	TRBJ2-7	.	TGTGCCAGCAGTGATGTAAGCAGCTCCTACGAGCAGTACTTC	CASSDVSSSYEQYF
TRBD1	TRBV27	TRBJ2-1	few	TGTGCCAGCAGTTCCCGCGGGACAGGTTCATATGAGCAGTTCTTC	CASSSRGTGSYEQFF
.	TRBV10-3	TRBJ1-6	many	TGTGCCATCAGTGAAGGGGAATCACCCCTCCACTTT	CAISEGESPLHF
.	TRBV11-3	TRBJ2-1	many	TGTGCCAGCAGCTTAGAACCTCCCGCCGACAATGAGCAGTTCTTC	CASSLEPPADNEQFF
.	TRBV7-9	TRBJ1-3	few	TGTGCCAGCAGCTTAGGTTCTCAGAGGGGAAACACCATATATTTT	CASSLGSQRGNTIYF
TRBD2	TRBV7-3	TRBJ2-1	.	TGTGCCAGCGCCTTTCGCCCGGGACTAGCGGAGCAGTTCTTC	CASAFRPGLAEQFF
.	TRBV28	TRBJ2-4	many	TGTGCCAGCAGTTTTCGGTTTTTCGATACTTCTAATGGCAAAAACATTCAGTACTTC	CASSFRFFDTSNGKNIQYF
.	TRBV20-1	TRBJ2-7	few	TGCAGTGCTACCCCAAGCGACGGACTCTCCTACGAGCAGTACTTC	CSATPSDGLSYEQYF
TRBD1	TRBV7-3	TRBJ2-7	few	TGTGCCAGCAGCTTATCTGGGTGGGACAGACTCTACGAGCAGTACTTC	CASSLSGWDRLYEQYF
TRBD1	TRBV5-1	TRBJ2-7	many	TGCGCCAGCAGCTTACAGGGGGCAGGTTCCTACGAGCAGTACTTC	CASSLQGAGSYEQYF
.	TRBV11-3	TRBJ1-1	many	TGTGCCAGCAGCTTAGATAGGTTTTATGAGAACACTGAAGCTTTCTTT	CASSLDRFYENTEAFF
.	TRBV6-1	TRBJ2-3	many	TGTGCCAGCAGGCAAGGGATCACAGATACGCAGTATTTT	CASRQGITDTQYF
TRBD2	TRBV19	TRBJ2-1	few	TGTGCCAGTAGGGCTAGCGGATACTACAATGAGCAGTTCTTC	CASRASGYYNEQFF
.	TRBV28	TRBJ2-7	many	TGTGCCAGCGAAGAGAATTCGGGCGAGCAGTACTTC	CASEENSGEQYF
.	TRBV4-2	TRBJ1-1	few	TGTGCCAGCAGCCAAGAAGGAATAGGGGACACTGAAGCTTTCTTT	CASSQEGIGDTEAFF
TRBD1	TRBV10-3	TRBJ1-2	many	TGTGCCATCAGTACATCTCCGTCGCTCGGGACAGGGAAGCTGAAAGGCTATGGCTACACCTTC	CAISTSPSLGTGKLKGYGYTF
.	TRBV6-2/TRBV6-3	TRBJ2-1	many	TGTGCCAGCAGTACGAAGGTACGGGGGCAGTTCTTC	CASSTKVRGQFF
.	TRBV13	TRBJ1-2	.	TGTGTCAGCAGCTTAACAGACTATGGCTACACCTTC	CVSSLTDYGYTF
.	TRBV4-2	TRBJ2-7	few	TGTGCCAGCAGCCAAGAGGTGCAGAAGTACGAGCAGTACTTC	CASSQEVQKYEQYF
.	TRBV6-1	TRBJ1-1	many	TGTGCCAGCAGTGGTGGGACTAACACTGAAGCTTTCTTT	CASSGGTNTEAFF
.	TRBV9	TRBJ1-1	.	TGTGCCAGCAGCGCCGATACCCGTCATTTTTCCGGTACTGAAGCTTTCTTT	CASSADTRHFSGTEAFF
.	TRBV7-6	TRBJ1-4	.	TGTGCCAGCAGCTTATTGAGGGGGATGGGTGAAAAACTGTTTTTT	CASSLLRGMGEKLFF
.	TRBV20-1	TRBJ2-2	many	TGCAGTGCTAGAGATCTCGGGATCGGGGAGCTGTTTTTT	CSARDLGIGELFF
.	TRBV20-1	TRBJ2-1	.	TGCAGTGCTATTCCAGGGGGGAGCAGCGGGAAAGCGACGAATGAGCAGTTCTTC	CSAIPGGSSGKATNEQFF
.	TRBV20-1	TRBJ2-7	many	TGCAGTGCTAGACCCGTAAGCTCCTACGAGCAGTACTTC	CSARPVSSYEQYF
.	TRBV10-2	TRBJ1-6	.	TGCGCCAGCAGTGAGTCCAAATATACCGGGACACCCGAGAGCTCCTATAATTCACCCCTCCACTTT	CASSESKYTGTPESSYNSPLHF
TRBD1	TRBV28	TRBJ1-5	many	TGTGCCAGCAGCGTCCGGGACAGGGCCAATCAGCCCCAGCATTTT	CASSVRDRANQPQHF
TRBD1	TRBV27	TRBJ2-7	few	TGTGCCAGCAGTATCCCGGGACAGCCTCCCTACGAGCAGTACTTC	CASSIPGQPPYEQYF
.	TRBV27	TRBJ1-2	.	TGTGCCAGCAGTTTAAGCCCGACAGCTAACTATGGCTACACCTTC	CASSLSPTANYGYTF
TRBD2	TRBV12-3/TRBV12-4	TRBJ2-3	many	TGTGCCAGCAGACCGGGACTAGTCACAGATACGCAGTATTTT	CASRPGLVTDTQYF
.	TRBV2	TRBJ2-3	many	TGTGCCAGCAGTCGAGGACTGGGGGCCGATACGCAGTATTTT	CASSRGLGADTQYF
.	TRBV19	TRBJ2-2	.	TGTGCCAGTAGTAGGCAGGGAAAGGCCGGGGAGCTGTTTTTT	CASSRQGKAGELFF